The rows below give T cell receptor beta chains drawn from one sample of a study of CD8 T cells in ankylosing spondylitis. Using its own MiXCR run on the 5' RACE reads, TCRdb lists one record per CDR3 protein. The sample holds 180,000 or so distinct CDR3 sequences, under 14% seen once. Sequenced: blood, either unsorted or a sorted T cell fraction (not recorded which). These receptors came from a male donor with ankylosing spondylitis or in good health (not recorded which). CDR3s include the opening cysteine and the closing phenylalanine or tryptophan. A D gene is named only where the DNA matches it firmly. Clone size appears in some rows only: once, few, many, or a class for an expanded clone.

many	-	TRBV21-1	TRBJ2-7	CANAPPTSGPYEQYF	TGTGCCAACGCACCTCCCACTAGCGGACCTTACGAGCAGTACTTC
many	-	TRBV5-5	TRBJ1-2	CASSPLLTDYGYTF	TGTGCCAGCAGCCCCCTCTTGACTGACTATGGCTACACCTTC
many	-	TRBV20-1	TRBJ2-7	CSARPSGQQYF	TGCAGTGCTAGGCCCAGTGGTCAGCAGTACTTC
many	TRBD1	TRBV5-6	TRBJ2-3	CASSFGTVGTDTQYF	TGTGCCAGCAGCTTTGGGACAGTTGGGACAGATACGCAGTATTTT
-	-	TRBV10-1	TRBJ2-5	CASSESLGGQETQYF	TGCGCCAGCAGTGAGTCTCTGGGAGGCCAAGAGACCCAGTACTTC
many	-	TRBV10-3	TRBJ1-1	CAISVVGAGTEAFF	TGTGCCATCAGTGTAGTCGGGGCCGGGACTGAAGCTTTCTTT
many	TRBD1	TRBV27	TRBJ1-6	CASTRDRGGSPLHF	TGTGCCAGCACCCGGGACAGGGGTGGTTCACCCCTCCACTTT
-	-	TRBV19	TRBJ2-2	CASSGSGGELFF	TGTGCCAGTTCGGGCTCGGGCGGGGAGCTGTTTTTT
many	TRBD2	TRBV7-2	TRBJ2-7	CASKSSGVYEQYF	TGTGCCAGCAAGTCTAGCGGGGTCTACGAGCAGTACTTC
many	-	TRBV6-5	TRBJ1-1	CASSNREDTEAFF	TGTGCCAGCAGTAACCGGGAGGACACTGAAGCTTTCTTT
few	-	TRBV12-3/TRBV12-4	TRBJ2-1	CASSLDGTRSSYNEQFF	TGTGCCAGCAGTTTAGACGGGACCCGCAGCTCCTACAATGAGCAGTTCTTC
few	-	TRBV18	TRBJ2-6	CASSPPMGANVLTF	TGTGCCAGCTCACCACCGATGGGGGCCAACGTCCTGACTTTC
-	-	TRBV5-1	TRBJ2-6	CASRLPSGANVLTF	TGCGCCAGCAGGCTACCTTCAGGGGCCAACGTCCTGACTTTC
many	TRBD2	TRBV5-1	TRBJ2-1	CASSLAGTGTSGYNEQFF	TGCGCCAGCAGCTTGGCAGGTACCGGGACTAGCGGTTACAATGAGCAGTTCTTC
many	-	TRBV9	TRBJ2-7	CASSVEEPYEQYF	TGTGCCAGCAGCGTCGAGGAGCCCTACGAGCAGTACTTC
few	TRBD1	TRBV7-9	TRBJ1-5	CASSPGTGDQPQHF	TGTGCCAGCAGCCCCGGGACAGGGGACCAGCCCCAGCATTTT
many	-	TRBV21-1	TRBJ2-1	CASQGQGVPNEQFF	TGTGCCAGCCAGGGACAGGGGGTTCCAAATGAGCAGTTCTTC
-	TRBD1	TRBV3-1	TRBJ2-7	CASSSSGQGSYEQYF	TGTGCCAGCAGCTCGTCGGGACAGGGCTCCTACGAGCAGTACTTC
-	-	TRBV7-9	TRBJ1-2	CASSFGQLYLNYGYTF	TGTGCCAGCAGCTTCGGACAGTTATACCTTAACTATGGCTACACCTTC
many	-	TRBV12-3/TRBV12-4	TRBJ2-1	CASSLISGEMSYNEQFF	TGTGCCAGCAGTTTAATCTCCGGGGAGATGTCCTACAATGAGCAGTTCTTC
few	TRBD1	TRBV3-1	TRBJ2-7	CASSQFEAAGGHYEQYF	TGTGCCAGCAGCCAATTTGAGGCGGCAGGGGGCCACTACGAGCAGTACTTC
many	-	TRBV20-1	TRBJ2-3	CSATQEIRDTQYF	TGCAGTGCTACCCAGGAAATCCGGGATACGCAGTATTTT
many	-	TRBV7-6	TRBJ1-4	CASSLGQNEKLFF	TGTGCCAGCAGCTTAGGACAGAATGAAAAACTGTTTTTT
many	TRBD2	TRBV5-1	TRBJ2-7	CASREGTSGYEQYF	TGCGCCAGCAGGGAGGGGACTAGCGGCTACGAGCAGTACTTC
-	TRBD1	TRBV7-2	TRBJ2-7	CASSPGTGLGEQYF	TGTGCCAGCAGCCCCGGGACAGGGCTCGGCGAGCAGTACTTC
many	TRBD1	TRBV5-1	TRBJ1-4	CASSLDAGTGEKLFF	TGCGCCAGCAGCTTGGATGCCGGGACAGGTGAAAAACTGTTTTTT
few	-	TRBV7-8	TRBJ1-5	CASSLADGGKNNQPQHF	TGTGCCAGCAGCTTAGCGGACGGGGGGAAGAATAATCAGCCCCAGCATTTT
many	TRBD1	TRBV20-1	TRBJ1-1	CSAPRTGAEAFF	TGCAGTGCTCCCCGGACAGGGGCTGAAGCTTTCTTT
many	-	TRBV5-1	TRBJ1-2	CASSLHRDGYTF	TGCGCCAGCAGCTTGCACCGCGACGGCTACACCTTC